A selection of T cell receptor beta chains follows, all from one sample in a study of cytomegalovirus exposure and HLA in healthy donors. Profiling relied on immunoSEQ multiplex PCR, and the TCRdb table lists in-frame clones only, not all of them. The sample has under 200,000 clones; around 87% are singletons. Sequenced material: PBMCs. The receptors here all came from a boy between 2 and 10 years old in good health and CMV-seronegative. Both conserved end residues are part of each CDR3.

j_call v_call cdr3_aa
TRBJ1-1 TRBV7-8 CASSLDRDRVFPENTEAFF
TRBJ2-1 TRBV4-1 CASSQGQLAYEQFF
TRBJ2-1 TRBV2 CASSEGGLSPAENEQFF
TRBJ2-1 TRBV7-3 CASSLMGRAPTSSYNEQFF
TRBJ2-1 TRBV19 CASSISGVTYNEQFF
TRBJ2-2 TRBV5-1 CASSITGGGELFF
TRBJ1-5 TRBV6-1 CASSEGGVGQPQHF
TRBJ2-1 TRBV6-5 CASSYGGTSYYEQFF
TRBJ1-2 TRBV29-1 CSVDTRFYGYTF
TRBJ1-1 TRBV18 CASSLDRNTEAFF
TRBJ2-2 TRBV15 CATSANKGTGELFF
TRBJ2-1 TRBV6-1 CASRGQVRFNEQFF
TRBJ2-7 TRBV4-1 CASSQDFPDSQPRYEQYF
TRBJ1-2 TRBV30 CAWSVPNLRDSTPGGYGYTF
TRBJ1-4 TRBV29-1 CSVAGVAATNEKLFF
TRBJ1-5 TRBV4-2 CASSQRDRDVRPQHF
TRBJ1-1 TRBV7-9 CSSSFSTGDTEAFF
TRBJ1-1 TRBV19 CASKESGDGSEAFF
TRBJ2-2 TRBV5-1 CASSPSPSTGELFF
TRBJ1-5 TRBV27 CASNPLLGTADSQPQHF
TRBJ1-1 TRBV15 CATSRGSGLNTEAFF
TRBJ1-4 TRBV2 CASSVGREKLFF
TRBJ1-5 TRBV6-5 CASSYSPYGAQPQHF